This entry is about one T cell receptor beta chain. This sample was taken from a study of blood T cells in healthy people across ages. CDR1 is MNHNS and CDR2 is SASEGT in the germline V gene. Between the trimmed V and J ends, which lost 5 bases and 1 base, there was a span of 12 bases. The CDR3 loop spans 15 amino acids. Alongside a J-beta primer mix, a sample-barcoded 5' primer served in a second PCR lasting roughly 7 to 11 cycles. TCRdb used MiXCR to reprocess the 5' RACE reads, holding one entry per CDR3 protein. Of hundreds of thousands of distinct CDR3 sequences in the sample, just over 55% were seen once.

The sequence came from a man aged 40-55 years in good health. Sequencing was done on a sample of blood. The J gene is TRBJ1-5, the V gene TRBV6-1; D unresolved. CDR3 sequence reads: CASSKVAASNQPQHF. The DNA for the CDR3 is TGTGCCAGCAGTAAAGTTGCGGCCAGCAATCAGCCCCAGCATTTT.